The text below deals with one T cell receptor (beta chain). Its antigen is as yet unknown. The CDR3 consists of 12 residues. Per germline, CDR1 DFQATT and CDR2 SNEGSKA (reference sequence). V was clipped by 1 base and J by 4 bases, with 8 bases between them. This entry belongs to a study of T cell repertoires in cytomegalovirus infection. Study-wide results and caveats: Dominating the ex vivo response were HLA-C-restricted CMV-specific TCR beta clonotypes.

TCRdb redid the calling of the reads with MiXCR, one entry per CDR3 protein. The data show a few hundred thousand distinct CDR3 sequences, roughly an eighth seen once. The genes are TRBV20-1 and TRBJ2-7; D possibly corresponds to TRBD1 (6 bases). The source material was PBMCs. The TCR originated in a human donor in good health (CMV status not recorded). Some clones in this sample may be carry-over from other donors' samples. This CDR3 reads CSARVGGYEQYF. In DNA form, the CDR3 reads TGCAGTGCTAGAGTAGGGGGTTACGAGCAGTACTTC.